This T cell receptor (beta chain) was identified during a study of CD8 T cells in ankylosing spondylitis. This clonotype was seen many times. Its target is not known. It was by quantitative 5'-RACE with molecular barcodes that TCR beta libraries were made. Using its own MiXCR run on the 5' RACE reads, TCRdb lists one record per CDR3 protein. The data show about 92,000 distinct CDR3 sequences, around 10% seen once. Whole-study findings and limits: Earlier studies detected some motif variants in reactive arthritis synovial fluid and blood. CD8+ cells made up the disease-linked clones, which were relatively rare in peripheral blood. Reportedly, significant enrichment of disease-linked clones occurred in matched ankylosing spondylitis synovial fluid.

Germline V gene lookup returns CDR1 LNHDA and CDR2 SQIVND (reference sequence). V was cut by 3 bases and J by 0 bases, with 9 bases left in between. The CDR3 consists of 14 residues. Sequencing was carried out using blood, either unsorted or a sorted T cell fraction (not recorded which). The chain is built from TRBV19 and TRBJ2-7; D might be TRBD2 (5 bases). The sequence was obtained from a male donor with ankylosing spondylitis or in good health (not recorded which). In DNA form, the CDR3 reads TGTGCCAGTAGTATTTTGGGGAGCTCCTACGAGCAGTACTTC. Translating it yields CASSILGSSYEQYF.